The sample holds many counts of the clone carrying this T cell receptor (beta chain). V gave up 5 bases and J gave up 0 bases; unmatched junction bases: 0. Per the germline V gene, CDR1 is MDHEN and CDR2 is SYDVKM. The CDR3 spans 14 residues. This entry belongs to a study of glioma-infiltrating T cells. The iRepertoire nested amplicon-rescue multiplex PCR amplified TCR alpha and beta CDR3s from RNA. TCRdb itself ran the multiplex PCR reads through MiXCR, one entry per CDR3 protein. The data contain about 400,000 distinct CDR3 sequences, about two fifths of them singletons. The origin of this receptor is a human donor with low-grade glioma or glioblastoma, undergoing nonglioma brain surgery, or in good health (not recorded which). This chain connects TRBV28 to TRBJ2-3; TRBD1 agrees at 9 bases. The sequencing sample was made of glioma tissue, nonneoplastic brain tissue, or PBMCs (not recorded which). This CDR3 is CASSTGGSTDTQYF. CDR3 bases: TGTGCCAGCAGTACAGGGGGCAGCACAGATACGCAGTATTTT.